The sequence of this T cell receptor (beta chain) was determined in a study of blood T cells in healthy people across ages. Study outcomes and limitations: A strong correlation was seen between TCR beta diversity and naive T cell percentage.

This clonotype was seen only a few times. As yet, its antigen is unknown. The CDR3 consists of 13 residues. CDR1 and CDR2 (germline): SQVTM, ANQGSEA. Trimming removed 6 bases at V and 1 base at J, with 12 bases between. Primers used in a second PCR of about 6 to 11 cycles were a sample-barcoded 5' primer and a J-beta primer mix. One entry per CDR3 protein results from TCRdb running MiXCR on the 5' RACE reads. The table includes some 370,000 distinct CDR3 sequences, approximately 51% detected once. The chain couples TRBV29-1 to TRBJ1-1; maybe TRBD1 (5 bases). The TCR was taken from a man between 60 and 70 years old in good health. The source material was blood. CDR3 protein: CSVDRKGNTEAFF. The CDR3 coding sequence is TGCAGCGTAGACAGAAAAGGGAACACTGAAGCTTTCTTT. The variable domain in full, completed from reference TRBV29-1 and TRBJ1-1, reads SAVISQKPSRDICQRGTSLTIQCQVDSQVTMMFWYRQQPGQSLTLIATANQGSEATYESGFVIDKFPISRPNLTFSTLTVSNMSPEDSSIYLCSVDRKGNTEAFFGQGTRLTVV.